This is a list of T cell receptor beta chains from one sample in a study of blood T cell repertoires in COVID-19. The method was immunoSEQ multiplex PCR; TCRdb's version includes in-frame clones alone and lacks a portion of them. The table has 250,000 to 300,000 clones, approximately 80% seen once. Source material: peripheral blood. Source of these receptors: a woman in her sixties with active or convalescent COVID-19. Both conserved end residues are part of each CDR3. The D gene is left open where the match is weak. Size is omitted from some rows. Given values are once, few, many or a class for expanded clones.

abundance	d_gene	v_gene	j_gene	CDR3nt	CDR3aa
-	TRBD1	TRBV4-3	TRBJ1-4	TGCGCCAGCAGCCAATCGCTCAGGGGGCGCGAGAATGAAAAACTGTTTTTT	CASSQSLRGRENEKLFF
-	-	TRBV3-1/TRBV3-2	TRBJ2-1	TGTGCCAGCAGCGCCCTCGGAGGGCGCAATGAGCAGTTCTTC	CASSALGGRNEQFF
-	-	TRBV9	TRBJ1-2	TGTGCCAGCAGCGTTACGGGGATCGAAAACTATGGCTACACCTTC	CASSVTGIENYGYTF
-	-	TRBV5-6	TRBJ1-3	TGTGCCAGCAGCCTGTCGGTGGTCCGCTCTGGAAACACCATATATTTT	CASSLSVVRSGNTIYF
-	-	TRBV25-1	TRBJ1-5	TGTGCCAGCAGTGATGGAGGGGGGGGCGGCAATCAGCCCCAGCATTTT	CASSDGGGGGNQPQHF
few	TRBD2	TRBV6-2/TRBV6-3	TRBJ2-1	TGTGCCAGCAGCCGACGGACTAGCGGGGTGAATGAGCAGTTCTTC	CASSRRTSGVNEQFF
-	TRBD1	TRBV6-2/TRBV6-3	TRBJ1-1	TGTGCCAGCAGCAAGACAGGGAGAAACACTGAAGCTTTCTTT	CASSKTGRNTEAFF
-	-	TRBV20-1	TRBJ1-5	TGCAGTGCTAGTCGCGCCCGTAGCAATCAGCCCCAGCATTTT	CSASRARSNQPQHF
-	-	TRBV28	TRBJ1-2	TGTGCCAGCAGGACTACACGTGGGCGCGGTAACTATGGCTACACCTTC	CASRTTRGRGNYGYTF
once	-	TRBV21-1	TRBJ2-3	-	CASSKFVALGTDTQYF
few	TRBD1	TRBV30	TRBJ1-2	TGTGCCTGGAACTTCGACAGGGGGCAACATGATGGCTACACCTTC	CAWNFDRGQHDGYTF
-	TRBD1	TRBV19	TRBJ2-2	TGTGCCAGTACCGGCACAGGGGCCGGGGAGCTGTTTTTT	CASTGTGAGELFF
-	TRBD2	TRBV10-3	TRBJ2-1	TGTGCCATCAGTGATCCTCTTAGCGGGGGGGTAGAGTGTGAGCAGTTCTTC	CAISDPLSGGVECEQFF
few	-	TRBV7-3	TRBJ2-7	TGTGCCAGCAGCTCCGACAGGTTCAACGAGCAGTACTTC	CASSSDRFNEQYF
-	TRBD1	TRBV6-5	TRBJ2-7	TGTGCCAGCAGTTACTCGCGGACAGGGGTCGGGTACGAGCAGTACTTC	CASSYSRTGVGYEQYF
once	-	TRBV11-2	TRBJ1-2	TGTGCCAGCAGCCCCCAGGGATACTATGGCTACACCTTC	CASSPQGYYGYTF
-	-	TRBV7-2	TRBJ1-1	TGTGCCAGCAGCCCCACTGGAGGGGTTCGCACTGAAGCTTTCTTT	CASSPTGGVRTEAFF
-	-	TRBV5-8	TRBJ1-1	TGTGCCAGCAGCTTGGGCGAGGCCACTGAAGCTTTCTTT	CASSLGEATEAFF
many	TRBD1	TRBV15	TRBJ2-6	TGTGCCACCAGCAGAGTCCGACAGGGGGCTGGGGCCAACGTCCTGACTTTC	CATSRVRQGAGANVLTF
-	-	TRBV4-3	TRBJ2-3	TGCGCCAGCAGCAACGTAGAGTCAGATACGCAGTATTTT	CASSNVESDTQYF
-	-	TRBV11-2	TRBJ2-7	TGTGCCAGCAGCCCCCTCTACGAGCAGTACTTC	CASSPLYEQYF
few	TRBD2	TRBV2	TRBJ2-7	TGTGCCAGCAGTGAATCGGCGGGGGGCTCGGAGCGCGAGCAGTACTTC	CASSESAGGSEREQYF
-	TRBD1	TRBV6-5	TRBJ1-5	TGTGCCAGCAGTTTTGACAGGGAACAGCCCCAGCATTTT	CASSFDREQPQHF